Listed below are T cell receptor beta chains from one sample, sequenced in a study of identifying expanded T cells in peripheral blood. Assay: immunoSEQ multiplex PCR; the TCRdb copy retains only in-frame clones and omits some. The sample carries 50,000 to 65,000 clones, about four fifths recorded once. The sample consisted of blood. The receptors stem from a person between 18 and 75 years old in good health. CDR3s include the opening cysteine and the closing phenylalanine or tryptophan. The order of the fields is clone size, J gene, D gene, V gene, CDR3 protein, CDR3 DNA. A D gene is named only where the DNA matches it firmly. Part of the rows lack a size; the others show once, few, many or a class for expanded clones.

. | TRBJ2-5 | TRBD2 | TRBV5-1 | CASSLSGGGRETQYF | TGCGCCAGCAGCTTGAGCGGGGGGGGCCGAGAGACCCAGTACTTC
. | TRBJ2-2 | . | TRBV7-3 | CASSATLAVNTGELFF | TGTGCCAGCAGCGCCACCTTAGCGGTGAACACCGGGGAGCTGTTTTTT
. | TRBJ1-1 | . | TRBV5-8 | CASSLGVNTEAFF | TGTGCCAGCAGCTTGGGTGTGAACACTGAAGCTTTCTTT
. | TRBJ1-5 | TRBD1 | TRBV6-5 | CASSRGQGPNQPQHF | TGTGCCAGCAGCCGCGGACAGGGGCCCAATCAGCCCCAGCATTTT
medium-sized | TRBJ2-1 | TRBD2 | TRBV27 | CASSLAAHSYNEQFF | TGTGCCAGCAGTCTAGCGGCCCACTCCTACAATGAGCAGTTCTTC
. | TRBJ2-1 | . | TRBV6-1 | CASSERFLWQFF | TGTGCCAGCAGTGAACGTTTCCTTTGGCAGTTCTTC
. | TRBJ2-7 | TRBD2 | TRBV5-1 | CASSLVHSGRRGNEQYF | TGCGCCAGCAGCTTGGTCCATAGCGGGAGGAGAGGTAACGAGCAGTACTTC
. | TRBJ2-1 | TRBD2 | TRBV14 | CASSQGLAGGVF | TGTGCCAGCAGCCAAGGCCTAGCGGGAGGAGTCTTC
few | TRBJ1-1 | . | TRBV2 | CASRAPTGTDTEAFF | TGTGCCAGCAGGGCTCCAACCGGGACCGACACTGAAGCTTTCTTT
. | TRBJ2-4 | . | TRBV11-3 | CASSLRGIQNIQYF | TGTGCCAGCAGCTTACGGGGAATCCAAAACATTCAGTACTTC
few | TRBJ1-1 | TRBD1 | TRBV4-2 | CASSQEQGRMNTEAFF | TGTGCCAGCAGCCAAGAACAGGGGCGTATGAACACTGAAGCTTTCTTT
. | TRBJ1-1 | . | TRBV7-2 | CASSLVGGIGTEAFF | TGTGCCAGCAGCTTAGTTGGGGGGATTGGTACTGAAGCTTTCTTT
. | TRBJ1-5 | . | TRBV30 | CAWSAEKSQPQHF | TGTGCCTGGAGTGCCGAGAAGAGCCAGCCCCAGCATTTT
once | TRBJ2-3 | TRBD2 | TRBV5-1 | CASSLRGGALRTDTQYF | TGCGCCAGCAGCTTGCGCGGGGGGGCCCTGCGCACAGATACGCAGTATTTT
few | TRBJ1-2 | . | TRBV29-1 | CSATEGGYTF | TGCAGCGCTACGGAGGGGGGCTACACCTTC
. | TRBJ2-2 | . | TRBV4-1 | CASSQLASEGTGELFF | TGCGCCAGCAGCCAGCTAGCTTCGGAGGGCACCGGGGAGCTGTTTTTT
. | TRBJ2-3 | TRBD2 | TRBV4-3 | CASSQERLAGGSLRPDTQYF | TGCGCCAGCAGCCAAGAGCGACTAGCGGGAGGGAGCCTCCGTCCAGATACGCAGTATTTT
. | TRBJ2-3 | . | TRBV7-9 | CASSLAPSGTDTQYF | TGTGCCAGCAGCTTAGCGCCTAGCGGCACAGATACGCAGTATTTT
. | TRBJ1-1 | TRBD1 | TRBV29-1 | CSVVGSTGGTEAFF | TGCAGCGTAGTCGGTTCTACAGGGGGCACTGAAGCTTTCTTT
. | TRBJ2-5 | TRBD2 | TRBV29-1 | CSVDFPLAGYQETQYF | TGCAGCGTTGATTTTCCACTAGCGGGGTACCAAGAGACCCAGTACTTC
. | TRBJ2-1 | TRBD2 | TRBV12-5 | CASGRGGVNEQFF | TGTGCTAGTGGCCGGGGGGGGGTGAATGAGCAGTTCTTC
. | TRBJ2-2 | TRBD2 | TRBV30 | CAWRGGASGGGELFF | TGTGCCTGGAGGGGGGGCGCTAGCGGGGGCGGGGAGCTGTTTTTT
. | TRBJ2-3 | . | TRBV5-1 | CASTTQIGTDTQYF | TGCGCCAGTACTACCCAGATAGGCACAGATACGCAGTATTTT
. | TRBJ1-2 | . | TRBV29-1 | CSVRQGDYGYTF | TGCAGCGTTCGCCAGGGAGACTATGGCTACACCTTC
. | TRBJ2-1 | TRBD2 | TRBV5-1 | CASSRITSGTGNEQFF | TGCGCCAGCAGTCGAATAACTAGCGGGACCGGTAATGAGCAGTTCTTC
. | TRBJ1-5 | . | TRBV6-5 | CASSGGRNQPQHF | TGTGCCAGCAGTGGGGGTCGCAATCAGCCCCAGCATTTT
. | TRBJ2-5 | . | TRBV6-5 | CASRPGPRGETQYF | TGTGCCAGCAGGCCCGGGCCCAGGGGAGAGACCCAGTACTTC
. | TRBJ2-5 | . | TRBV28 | CASSPGQWGTQYF | TGTGCCAGCAGTCCCGGACAGTGGGGGACCCAGTACTTC
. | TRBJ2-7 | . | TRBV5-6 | CASSQGPLEYEQYF | TGTGCCAGCAGCCAAGGACCCCTAGAATACGAGCAGTACTTC
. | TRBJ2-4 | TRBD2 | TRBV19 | CASSHPLLAGAGQNIQYF | TGTGCCAGTAGTCATCCCCTACTAGCGGGAGCTGGCCAAAACATTCAGTACTTC
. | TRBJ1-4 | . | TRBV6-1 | CASSGRPGQVNEKLFF | TGTGCCAGCAGTGGGAGGCCGGGACAAGTAAATGAAAAACTGTTTTTT
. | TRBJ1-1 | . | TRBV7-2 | CASSLTGAEAFF | TGTGCCAGCAGCCTTACGGGAGCTGAAGCTTTCTTT
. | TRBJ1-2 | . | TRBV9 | CASSVQDRKEDGYTF | TGTGCCAGCAGCGTTCAGGACAGAAAAGAGGATGGCTACACCTTC
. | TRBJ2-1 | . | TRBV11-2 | CASSRRNEQFF | TGTGCCAGCAGCCGGCGCAATGAGCAGTTCTTC
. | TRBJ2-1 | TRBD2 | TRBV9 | CASNPDSGTYNEQFF | TGTGCCAGCAACCCGGATAGCGGGACCTACAATGAGCAGTTCTTC
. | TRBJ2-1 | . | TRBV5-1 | CASSLRVDNEQFF | TGCGCCAGCAGCTTGCGAGTCGACAATGAGCAGTTCTTC
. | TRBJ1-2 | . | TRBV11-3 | CASSLDRTAYGYTF | TGTGCCAGCAGCTTAGATCGTACAGCGTATGGCTACACCTTC
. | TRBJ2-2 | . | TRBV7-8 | CASSLYGDSGELFF | TGTGCCAGCAGCTTATACGGGGACTCCGGGGAGCTGTTTTTT
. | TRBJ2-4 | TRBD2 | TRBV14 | CASSQVSSGGQNIQYF | TGTGCCAGCAGCCAAGTGTCTAGCGGGGGGCAAAACATTCAGTACTTC
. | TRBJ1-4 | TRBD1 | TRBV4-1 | CASSQPGQGQNEKLFF | TGCGCCAGCAGCCAACCTGGACAGGGACAAAATGAAAAACTGTTTTTT
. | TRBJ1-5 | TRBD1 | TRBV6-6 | CASSMDRGRQPQHF | TGTGCCAGCAGCATGGACAGGGGAAGACAGCCCCAGCATTTT
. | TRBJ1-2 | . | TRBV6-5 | CASTWGGSYGYTF | TGTGCCAGCACTTGGGGGGGATCCTATGGCTACACCTTC
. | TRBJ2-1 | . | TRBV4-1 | CASSQIGTYNEQFF | TGCGCCAGCAGCCAGATTGGAACCTACAATGAGCAGTTCTTC
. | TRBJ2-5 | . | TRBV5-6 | CASSLAGSVETQYF | TGTGCCAGCAGCTTGGCAGGATCTGTAGAGACCCAGTACTTC
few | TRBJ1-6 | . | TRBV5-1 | CASSLDPVGSPLHF | TGCGCCAGCAGCTTGGATCCCGTGGGGTCACCCCTCCACTTT
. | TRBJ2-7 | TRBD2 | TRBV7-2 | CASRTGTSGVEQYF | TGTGCCAGCAGAACAGGGACTAGCGGGGTAGAGCAGTACTTC
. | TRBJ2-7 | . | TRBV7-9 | CASSLSAGYEQYF | TGTGCCAGCAGCTTATCTGCGGGATACGAGCAGTACTTC
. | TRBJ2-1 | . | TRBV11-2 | CASSTPGLPLNEQFF | TGTGCCAGCAGCACCCCCGGACTACCCCTCAATGAGCAGTTCTTC
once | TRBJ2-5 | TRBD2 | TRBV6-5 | CASSPGLGREETQYF | TGTGCCAGCAGCCCCGGACTAGGCCGGGAAGAGACCCAGTACTTC
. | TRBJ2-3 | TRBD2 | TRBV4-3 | CASSRSGGEDTQYF | TGCGCCAGCAGCCGAAGCGGGGGGGAAGATACGCAGTATTTT
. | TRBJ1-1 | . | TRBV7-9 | CASSHDGINTEAFF | TGTGCCAGCAGCCACGACGGGATTAACACTGAAGCTTTCTTT
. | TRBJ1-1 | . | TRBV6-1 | CASLLRGGLAFF | TGTGCCAGCCTTCTGAGGGGGGGTCTGGCTTTCTTT
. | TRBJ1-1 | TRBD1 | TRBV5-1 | CASSTTGVSTEAFF | TGCGCCAGCAGCACAACAGGGGTAAGCACTGAAGCTTTCTTT
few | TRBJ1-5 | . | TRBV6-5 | CASSALQGNQPQHF | TGTGCCAGCAGTGCCCTACAGGGCAATCAGCCCCAGCATTTT
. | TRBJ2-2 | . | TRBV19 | CASTKTGLPNTGELFF | TGTGCCAGTACTAAGACAGGCCTTCCGAACACCGGGGAGCTGTTTTTT
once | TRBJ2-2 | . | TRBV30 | CAWSVGGAAVHGELFF | TGTGCCTGGAGTGTAGGAGGGGCCGCCGTTCACGGGGAGCTGTTTTTT